The T cell receptor beta chain described here comes from a study of Graves' ophthalmopathy and Graves' hyperthyroidism. This clonotype was detected ten times or more. RNA transcripts were the template, and TCR beta CDR3 regions were amplified from them. Second-round multiplex PCR followed a first-round RT-PCR using HTBI primers. Using its own MiXCR run on the multiplex PCR reads, TCRdb lists one record per CDR3 protein. The profile shows 620,000 or so distinct CDR3 sequences, 22% of them singletons. The sequencing input was peripheral blood. The receptor comes from a young woman with stable Graves' hyperthyroidism. Some clones in this sample may be carry-over from other donors' samples.

The CDR3: CASSHDGTGLNYGYTF. The CDR3 nucleotides read TGTGCCAGCAGCCACGACGGGACAGGGCTTAACTATGGCTACACCTTC. This chain connects TRBV28 to TRBJ1-2; the match to TRBD1 covers 9 bases. The CDR3 length is 16 residues. With 6 bases clipped from V and 1 base from J, the junction kept 9 bases outside the gene matches. CDR1 MDHEN and CDR2 SYDVKM come from the germline V gene.